This T cell receptor (beta chain) was recovered during a study of beta chain features in type 1 diabetes. Germline V CDR1 and CDR2: SEHNR, FQNEAQ (reference sequence). The CDR3 is 13 residues long. Trimming shortened V by 6 bases and J by 3 bases, and 12 bases separated the two germline ends. This clone has just a few counts. Of the isolated RNA, all was reverse transcribed, and so the sequenced material was expressed TCRB transcripts. TCRdb's copy holds only in-frame clones and misses some; the assay was immunoSEQ multiplex PCR. Of some 220,000 clones listed, around 9.9% are singletons. Material: central memory CD4+ T cells from blood. V gene TRBV7-9 combines with J gene TRBJ2-7, with D tentatively TRBD2 (5 bases). The receptor was isolated from a man younger than 35 in good health. CDR3 DNA sequence: TGTGCCAGCAGAAGAGGGTTTAGCTACGAGCAGTACTTC. It specifies CASRRGFSYEQYF.